The 17 T cell receptor beta chains below all came from one sample that was sequenced in a study of identical twins. TCRdb reprocessed the 5' RACE reads via MiXCR and lists one record per CDR3 protein. The table shows hundreds of thousands of distinct CDR3 sequences, with roughly 6.2% occurring only once. Sample: naive T cells sorted from blood. Receptors originate from a man aged 18 to 30 in good health.

This clonotype showed up many times. The V and J genes are TRBV5-1 and TRBJ2-1, with TRBD1 matching 9 bases. The germline V gene has CDR1 SGHRS and CDR2 YFSETQ. The CDR3 loop spans 14 amino acids. Unmatched junction bases numbered 8, after V lost 5 bases and J lost 8 bases. The CDR3 sequence is CASRTGQGIDEQFF. Written as DNA, the CDR3 is TGCGCCAGCAGAACGGGACAGGGTATCGATGAGCAGTTCTTC.

The genes are TRBV7-9 and TRBJ2-7; perhaps TRBD1 as D (6 bases). The V and J ends lost 3 bases and 5 bases respectively, with 17 bases between them. This CDR3 has 15 amino acids. Per the germline V gene, CDR1 is SEHNR and CDR2 is FQNEAQ (reference sequence). CDR3 loop: CASSFVGQGWNEQYF. The CDR3 coding sequence is TGTGCCAGCAGCTTCGTAGGGCAGGGGTGGAACGAGCAGTACTTC. The full variable domain, completed using reference TRBV7-9 and TRBJ2-7, is DTGVSQNPRHKITKRGQNVTFRCDPISEHNRLYWYRQTLGQGPEFLTYFQNEAQLEKSRLLSDRFSAERPKGSFSTLEIQRTEQGDSAMYLCASSFVGQGWNEQYFGPGTRLTVT.

Only a few counts were recorded for this clonotype. The rearrangement joins TRBV3-1 to TRBJ2-3; 7 bases line up with TRBD2. Losses at the gene ends were 4 bases for V and 5 bases for J; bases not matched to a gene: 12. The CDR3 has 16 residues. Germline-derived CDR1 and CDR2 are LGHDT and YNNKEL (reference sequence). The CDR3 nucleotides are TGTGCCAGCAGCCCACCTCCGACGGGAGGAGGAGATACGCAGTATTTT. Translating gives CASSPPPTGGGDTQYF.

This clonotype was found a few times. The gene calls are TRBV5-1 and TRBJ2-2, with D perhaps being TRBD1 or TRBD2 (5 bases each). V lost 7 bases and J lost 0, with 10 bases in between. The CDR3 has 14 amino acids. Germline lookup yields CDR1 SGHRS and CDR2 YFSETQ. The CDR3 nucleotides read TGCGCCAGCTTGGGGGACCCGAACACCGGGGAGCTGTTTTTT. Its translation is CASLGDPNTGELFF.

This clonotype was observed many times. The chain uses TRBV5-1 and TRBJ2-3, with D perhaps matching TRBD2 (5 bases). Germline assignment: CDR1 SGHRS and CDR2 YFSETQ. The CDR3 is made up of 13 amino acids. Between the trimmed V and J ends, which lost 1 base and 5 bases, there was a span of 8 bases. CDR3 loop: CASSLPRGDTQYF. CDR3 sequence (DNA): TGCGCCAGCAGCTTGCCACGGGGAGATACGCAGTATTTT.

This clonotype was detected ten times or more. V gene TRBV29-1 combines with J gene TRBJ2-1, with D perhaps TRBD2 (5 bases). CDR1 and CDR2 from the germline V gene are SQVTM and ANQGSEA. The V gene lost 6 bases and the J gene lost 0 bases, with 9 bases spanning the gap. This CDR3 has 13 residues. This CDR3 is CSVGTSSYNEQFF. For the CDR3, the DNA is TGCAGCGTAGGCACTAGCTCCTACAATGAGCAGTTCTTC.

This clonotype has only a few counts. The chain joins TRBV12-3 or TRBV12-4 to TRBJ2-2; 8 bases match TRBD1. This CDR3 region has 14 residues. With V trimmed by 10 bases and J by 3 bases, 7 bases remained unmatched. The CDR3 protein is CATRPGQDTGELFF. The DNA of the CDR3 is TGTGCCACCCGACCGGGACAGGACACCGGGGAGCTGTTTTTT.

This clonotype appeared many times. The chain combines TRBV20-1 with TRBJ2-2; 8 nucleotides line up with TRBD2. The CDR3 has 14 residues. The germline gives CDR1 DFQATT, CDR2 SNEGSKA (reference sequence). V gave up 3 bases and J gave up 7 bases; unmatched junction bases: 7. The CDR3 coding sequence is TGCAGTGCTAGCTACGGGAGGGCCCTCGGGGAGCTGTTTTTT. It specifies CSASYGRALGELFF.

This clonotype was seen more than once but under ten times. V usage is TRBV3-1 and J usage is TRBJ1-6; 9 bases match TRBD1. From germline, CDR1 is LGHDT and CDR2 YNNKEL (reference sequence). J gave up 5 bases and V 4 bases, and 3 bases lay outside the gene matches. CDR3 length equals 15 residues. CDR3 region: CASSRGQGNNSPLHF. The CDR3 DNA is TGTGCCAGCAGCCGCGGACAGGGGAATAATTCACCCCTCCACTTT.

V gene TRBV5-1 combines with J gene TRBJ1-6; D is unresolved. CDR1 and CDR2 (germline): SGHRS, YFSETQ. The V end was cut by 4 bases, the J end by 0 bases, with 11 bases between. The CDR3 consists of 16 residues. The CDR3 here is CASSRTGSSYNSPLHF. CDR3 DNA: TGCGCCAGCAGCCGGACGGGGAGCTCCTATAATTCACCCCTCCACTTT.

The chain is built from TRBV7-2 and TRBJ2-1; D is unclear. The V gene's germline CDR1 is SGHTA and CDR2 FQGNSA. The CDR3 has 14 residues. Trimming removed 3 bases from V and 5 bases from J, with 11 bases in between. The CDR3 loop is CASSFLKGNNEQFF. CDR3 in DNA: TGTGCCAGCAGCTTCCTAAAGGGCAACAATGAGCAGTTCTTC.

The genes are TRBV20-1 and TRBJ1-5; D not certain. The germline gives CDR1 DFQATT, CDR2 SNEGSKA (reference sequence). V lost 5 bases to trimming and J lost 0 bases, with 20 bases between them. The CDR3 has 17 amino acids. CDR3 DNA: TGCAGTGCTGGGGTGGCACCCGAGACTTATAGCAATCAGCCCCAGCATTTT. Encoded protein: CSAGVAPETYSNQPQHF.

This clonotype has more than one count but fewer than ten. The CDR3 here is CASSFASGTSFNEQFF. Here the CDR3 DNA reads TGTGCCAGCAGCTTCGCCTCCGGGACTAGCTTCAATGAGCAGTTCTTC. V gene TRBV7-2 combines with J gene TRBJ2-1; 9 positions match TRBD2. After removal of 3 bases from V and 6 bases from J, the junction contained 9 bases not matched to a gene. CDR3 size: 16 residues. Germline values: CDR1 SGHTA, CDR2 FQGNSA.

The table lists this clonotype with many counts. This chain joins TRBV6-5 and TRBJ2-7; no definite D call. CDR1 MNHEY and CDR2 SVGAGI come from the germline V gene. CDR3 length equals 14 residues. V lost 2 bases to trimming and J lost 5 bases, with 13 bases between them. Written as DNA, the CDR3 is TGTGCCAGCAGTTACGGGTGGCAGTCCAACGAGCAGTACTTC. This codes for CASSYGWQSNEQYF.

The table lists this clonotype with a few counts. This rearrangement joins TRBV10-3 to TRBJ2-5; 9 positions agree with TRBD2. V shed 4 bases and J 5 bases; nucleotides not matched to a gene: 11. Germline CDR1 is ENHRY and CDR2 is SYGVKD. This CDR3 region has 16 residues. In nucleotides, the CDR3 is TGTGCCATCAGTGGTGCTAGCGGGGATCCGGGGGAGACCCAGTACTTC. Protein: CAISGASGDPGETQYF.

DNA for the CDR3: TGTGCCAGCAGTTTCGAACCCCTGGGCACTGAAGCTTTCTTT. Residues: CASSFEPLGTEAFF. The chain couples TRBV12-3 or TRBV12-4 to TRBJ1-1; D remains ambiguous. This CDR3 has 14 residues. The V and J ends lost 3 bases and 4 bases respectively, with 12 bases between them.

This clonotype was seen a handful of times. The J gene is TRBJ1-3, the V gene TRBV6-1; 10 bases fit TRBD1. The CDR3 is 16 residues long. Unmatched junction bases numbered 8, after V lost 5 bases and J lost 4 bases. Germline V gene data show CDR1 as MNHNS and CDR2 as SASEGT. The CDR3 DNA sequence: TGTGCCAGCAGTCCCCCGACAGGGGGCTTCGGAAACACCATATATTTT. This encodes CASSPPTGGFGNTIYF.